Listed below are T cell receptor beta chains from one sample, sequenced in a study of shared clonotypes between healthy human individuals. Some clones are missing from TCRdb's copy, which holds only in-frame ones; the method was immunoSEQ multiplex PCR. This sample has roughly 2,500,000 clones, with 80% to 95% found just once. The source material was naive CD4+ T cells from PBMCs. The receptors stem from a man aged 18 to 30 in good health. Some clones in this sample may be carry-over from other donors' samples. The CDR3 runs from the conserved cysteine through the conserved F or W. D genes are given only for firm matches. Part of the rows lack a size; the others show once, few, many or a class for expanded clones.

>TRBJ2-1|few|-|TRBV6-1
TGTGCCAGCTTAATTAGCGGAGCCTACAATGAGCAGTTCTTC
CASLISGAYNEQFF
>TRBJ2-7|once|TRBD1|TRBV19
TGTGCCAGTAGTATATCCCGACAGGGGGTTCCTTACGAGCAGTACTTC
CASSISRQGVPYEQYF
>TRBJ2-1|-|-|TRBV28
TGTGCCAGCAGAAGGTACGATGAGCAGTTCTTC
CASRRYDEQFF
>TRBJ2-3|-|-|TRBV28
TGTGCCAGCAGTTGGGGCCGGGGCACAGATACGCAGTATTTT
CASSWGRGTDTQYF
>TRBJ2-2|-|TRBD1|TRBV5-4
TGTGCCAGCAGCCCGGGACAGGGGGCCACCGGGGAGCTGTTTTTT
CASSPGQGATGELFF
>TRBJ1-2|-|-|TRBV2
TGTGCCAGCAGTAGAAGGACGGAGAACTATGGCTACACCTTC
CASSRRTENYGYTF
>TRBJ1-2|-|-|TRBV7-8
TGTGCCAGCAGCCCAGGACAGACCTATGGCTACACCTTC
CASSPGQTYGYTF
>TRBJ2-3|-|TRBD2|TRBV6-5
TGTGCCAGCAGTTCCCTAGCGGGAGGGCCGGCAGATACGCAGTATTTT
CASSSLAGGPADTQYF
>TRBJ2-2|once|TRBD2|TRBV7-9
TGTGCCAGCAGCTTACTTAGCGGGAGGGTCGGTGACACCGGGGAGCTGTTTTTT
CASSLLSGRVGDTGELFF
>TRBJ2-3|-|-|TRBV6-6
TGTGCCAGCAGTTTTCTAGCAGATACGCAGTATTTT
CASSFLADTQYF
>TRBJ2-7|-|TRBD2|TRBV7-9
TGTGCCAGCAGCCCCCGTCTCGGGCTAGCGGCCAACTACGAGCAGTACTTC
CASSPRLGLAANYEQYF
>TRBJ1-4|-|TRBD1|TRBV11-2
TGTGCCAGCAGCCGTCGGGACAGGGGGAATGAAAAACTGTTTTTT
CASSRRDRGNEKLFF
>TRBJ1-5|few|TRBD1|TRBV29-1
TGCAGCGTTGCCGACAGGGGGAATCAGCCCCAGCATTTT
CSVADRGNQPQHF
>TRBJ1-4|-|TRBD1|TRBV28
TGTGCCAGCAGTGAGGCCGGACAGGGAACTAATGAAAAACTGTTTTTT
CASSEAGQGTNEKLFF
>TRBJ2-1|-|-|TRBV14
TGTGCCAGCAGCCCCGCTGAGACACTGTACAATGAGCAGTTCTTC
CASSPAETLYNEQFF
>TRBJ1-6|once|-|TRBV6-5
TGTGCCAGCAGGGGGCTGTCGAATTCACCCCTCCACTTT
CASRGLSNSPLHF
>TRBJ2-5|-|-|TRBV18
TGTGCCAGCTCACCAGGGGTGGGAGAGACCCAGTACTTC
CASSPGVGETQYF
>TRBJ2-3|-|TRBD1|TRBV6-1
TGTGCCAGCAGTGCCCGGGACAGGGGGCGCGGCACAGATACGCAGTATTTT
CASSARDRGRGTDTQYF
>TRBJ2-1|once|TRBD1|TRBV6-6
TGTGCCAGCACCTTACAGGGGCCATCCTACAATGAGCAGTTCTTC
CASTLQGPSYNEQFF
>TRBJ1-1|-|TRBD1|TRBV6-5
TGTGCCAGCTCGGGACAGGGATACACTGAAGCTTTCTTT
CASSGQGYTEAFF
>TRBJ1-2|-|-|TRBV28
TGTGCCAGCGTGGACAGCAGGAACTATGGCTACACCTTC
CASVDSRNYGYTF
>TRBJ2-7|-|TRBD2|TRBV9
TGTGCCAGCAGCGTGGCTAGCGGGAGTTACGAGCAGTACTTC
CASSVASGSYEQYF
>TRBJ2-3|-|-|TRBV19
TGTGCCAGTAGTATGTTTTTCCCTAGCACAGATACGCAGTATTTT
CASSMFFPSTDTQYF
>TRBJ2-7|once|-|TRBV6-1
TGTGCCAGCAGTGATTCATGGCGGTTCTACGAGCAGTACTTC
CASSDSWRFYEQYF
>TRBJ1-1|few|-|TRBV29-1
TGCAGCGTGACACCAGGGACGGTGAACACTGAAGCTTTCTTT
CSVTPGTVNTEAFF
>TRBJ1-3|-|-|TRBV7-9
TGTGCCAGCAGCTCCCCGTTCGCGGGGAGAAACACCATATATTTT
CASSSPFAGRNTIYF
>TRBJ1-5|-|TRBD1|TRBV6-1
TGTGCCAGCAGTATAGGGACAGGGGATCAGCCCCAGCATTTT
CASSIGTGDQPQHF
>TRBJ2-1|once|TRBD2|TRBV7-9
TGTGCCAGCAGCTTAGTGGTAGCGGGAGCTCTCAGCTCCTACAATGAGCAGTTCTTC
CASSLVVAGALSSYNEQFF
>TRBJ1-1|-|-|TRBV6-1
TGTGCCAGCAGTGATCCGGGACTTTGGGGGTCTGAAGCTTTCTTT
CASSDPGLWGSEAFF
>TRBJ1-5|-|TRBD1|TRBV28
TGTGCCAGCAGTTTATTGAGGGACAGCCAGCATTTT
CASSLLRDSQHF
>TRBJ2-3|-|-|TRBV7-2
TGTGCCAGCAGCCCGTTGAACAGCGGAAGCACAGATACGCAGTATTTT
CASSPLNSGSTDTQYF
>TRBJ2-3|-|-|TRBV2
TGTGCCAGCAGTCGCACAGATACGCAGTATTTT
CASSRTDTQYF
>TRBJ2-1|once|TRBD2|TRBV6-1
TGTGCCAGCAGCTATGGACTAGCGGGGGCTTATGAGCAGTTCTTC
CASSYGLAGAYEQFF
>TRBJ1-4|-|TRBD1|TRBV18
TGTGCCAGCTCACCATACCGGACAGGGCTGAATGAAAAACTGTTTTTT
CASSPYRTGLNEKLFF
>TRBJ2-3|-|-|TRBV9
TGTGCCAGCAGCGCCCGATTCCCGGATACGCAGTATTTT
CASSARFPDTQYF
>TRBJ2-1|-|TRBD1|TRBV7-3
TGTGCCAGCAGCTTAAGGGAAGGGGGCGGCGATGAGCAGTTCTTC
CASSLREGGGDEQFF
>TRBJ2-6|-|-|TRBV9
TGTGCCAGCAGCGGTACCCCGTCTGGGGCCAACGTCCTGACTTTC
CASSGTPSGANVLTF
>TRBJ1-1|-|-|TRBV28
TGTGCCAGCAGTTTTTCGGCCCCCTTCGGGATTCGGACTGAAGCTTTCTTT
CASSFSAPFGIRTEAFF
>TRBJ2-1|-|TRBD2|TRBV19
TGTGCCAGTAGTTCCCTTACTAGCGGCCAACCCCACAATGAGCAGTTCTTC
CASSSLTSGQPHNEQFF
>TRBJ2-7|-|-|TRBV28
TGTGCCAGCAGTTTGGCGGGATCGGGGCAGTACTTC
CASSLAGSGQYF